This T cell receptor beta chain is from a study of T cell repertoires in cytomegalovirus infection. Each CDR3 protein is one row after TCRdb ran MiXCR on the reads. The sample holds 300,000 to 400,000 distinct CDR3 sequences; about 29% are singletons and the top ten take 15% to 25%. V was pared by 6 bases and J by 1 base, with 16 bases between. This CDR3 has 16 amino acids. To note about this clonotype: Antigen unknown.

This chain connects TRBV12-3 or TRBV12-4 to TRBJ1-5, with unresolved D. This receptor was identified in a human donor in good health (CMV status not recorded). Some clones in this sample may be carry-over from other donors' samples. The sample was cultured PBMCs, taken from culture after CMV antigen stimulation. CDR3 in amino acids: CASSTDISSSNQPQHF. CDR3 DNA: TGTGCCAGCAGCACAGACATCTCTAGCAGCAATCAGCCCCAGCATTTT.